This T cell receptor beta chain was identified in a study of sequential checkpoint blockade in melanoma. As for this clone: An end of the junction does not agree with germline; a read error may underlie this.

The data were produced by immunoSEQ multiplex PCR, yet TCRdb's version contains in-frame clones alone and is incomplete. Of around 22,000 clones detected, around 65% appear once; the ten largest clones hold about a fifth. Treatment in this sample: randomized to nivolumab then ipilimumab (arm A) or the reverse (arm B). The source is a human donor with melanoma. Sequences were derived from CD8+ T cells sorted from blood (inferred from file names), sampled from a patient given nivolumab and ipilimumab in sequence.

The CDR3 coding sequence is TGTGCCAGCAGCCCCACCCCTCCCGGGAGGGATGGCTACGCCTTC. Amino acid sequence: CASSPTPPGRDGYAF. The V call is TRBV7-2, the J call TRBJ1-2, with D hard to call. The CDR3 extends over 15 amino acids. Per germline, CDR1 SGHTA and CDR2 FQGNSA.